The rows below give T cell receptor beta chains drawn from one sample of a study of graft-versus-host responses after intestinal transplantation. The table came from immunoSEQ multiplex PCR; TCRdb's copy has only in-frame clones and leaves some out. The sample includes roughly 14,000 clones, 74% seen only once; the top ten take around 3%. The sample in question was ileum tissue, obtained 14 days after transplant. Receptors originate from a human patient who received an intestinal transplant, so some T cells may come from the graft donor. Each CDR3 is given with its conserved first and last residue. D genes are given only for firm matches. Clone size, where shown, is once, few, many, or a class for clones that have expanded.

D: .
size: .
V: TRBV7-9
J: TRBJ2-7
DNA: TGTGCCAGCAGCTTAGGAGCTAGCAGTTACGCCTACGAGCAGTACTTC
CDR3: CASSLGASSYAYEQYF

D: .
size: .
V: TRBV19
J: TRBJ1-1
DNA: TGTGCCAGTAGTAGAACGGTGAACACTGAAGCTTTCTTT
CDR3: CASSRTVNTEAFF

D: .
size: .
V: TRBV6-6
J: TRBJ2-7
DNA: TGTGCCAGCAGTTACTCACGGAGGGCCGAGCAGTACTTC
CDR3: CASSYSRRAEQYF

D: .
size: once
V: TRBV6-6
J: TRBJ2-7
DNA: TGTGCCAGCGCAGGGGTGTTCCCCCACTACGAGCAGTACTTC
CDR3: CASAGVFPHYEQYF

D: .
size: once
V: TRBV6-6
J: TRBJ2-5
DNA: TGTGCCAGCAGTTACTATCAAGAGACCCAGTACTTC
CDR3: CASSYYQETQYF

D: .
size: .
V: TRBV5-1
J: TRBJ2-5
DNA: TGCGCCAGCAGGATAAGTCGACAAGAGACCCAGTACTTC
CDR3: CASRISRQETQYF

D: TRBD2
size: .
V: TRBV4-1
J: TRBJ2-2
DNA: TGCGCCAGCAGCCAAATGACTAGCGGGGGGGCTGTCGGGGAGCTGTTTTTT
CDR3: CASSQMTSGGAVGELFF

D: .
size: .
V: TRBV19
J: TRBJ1-2
DNA: TGTGCCAGTAGTAGACAGGACTATGGCTACACCTTC
CDR3: CASSRQDYGYTF

D: .
size: .
V: TRBV2
J: TRBJ1-5
DNA: TGTGCCAGCAGTCCTAGACGGCTGAGCAATCAGCCCCAGCATTTT
CDR3: CASSPRRLSNQPQHF

D: .
size: .
V: TRBV19
J: TRBJ2-3
DNA: TGTGCCAGTAGTATCGGCTACGGCACAGATACGCAGTATTTT
CDR3: CASSIGYGTDTQYF

D: .
size: medium-sized
V: TRBV10-3
J: TRBJ1-1
DNA: TGTGCCATCAGTGAGTCAGGGGACGGAGCTTTCTTT
CDR3: CAISESGDGAFF

D: .
size: once
V: TRBV6-1
J: TRBJ2-7
DNA: TGTGCCAGCAGGGACAGAGGACCCTACGAGCAGTACTTC
CDR3: CASRDRGPYEQYF

D: .
size: few
V: TRBV5-1
J: TRBJ2-7
DNA: TGCGCCAGCAGCCCCAGGCTCTCCTACGAGCAGTACTTC
CDR3: CASSPRLSYEQYF

D: .
size: .
V: TRBV7-9
J: TRBJ2-3
DNA: TGTGCCAGCAGCTTAGACGTAGGAATCACAGATACGCAGTATTTT
CDR3: CASSLDVGITDTQYF

D: TRBD2
size: .
V: TRBV11-3
J: TRBJ2-7
DNA: TGTGCCAGCAGCTCTACACTAGCGGGAGGGGGCGAGCAGTACTTC
CDR3: CASSSTLAGGGEQYF

D: TRBD1
size: .
V: TRBV19
J: TRBJ1-1
DNA: TGTGCCAGTCGCCCCTATTTCGGGACAGGGGCCATTGAAGCTTTCTTT
CDR3: CASRPYFGTGAIEAFF

D: TRBD2
size: .
V: TRBV9
J: TRBJ2-7
DNA: TGTGCCAGCAGCGCCGTCGCGGGGGGCGTGTACGAGCAGTACTTC
CDR3: CASSAVAGGVYEQYF

D: .
size: .
V: TRBV11-2
J: TRBJ1-1
DNA: TGTGCCAGCAGCTTCCAGAACACTGAAGCTTTCTTT
CDR3: CASSFQNTEAFF

D: .
size: .
V: TRBV2
J: TRBJ2-3
DNA: TGTGCCAGCAGTGTCACAGATACGCAGTATTTT
CDR3: CASSVTDTQYF

D: TRBD2
size: .
V: TRBV27
J: TRBJ2-1
DNA: TGTGCCAGCAGTCAACCGGGACTAGCGGTTAAACCCGGTTACAATGAGCAGTTCTTC
CDR3: CASSQPGLAVKPGYNEQFF

D: TRBD1
size: .
V: TRBV9
J: TRBJ1-2
DNA: TGTGCCAGCAGCGTAGAAGCAGGGGGCGGCTACACCTTC
CDR3: CASSVEAGGGYTF

D: TRBD1
size: .
V: TRBV7-9
J: TRBJ2-4
DNA: TGTGCCAGCAGCACGGGGACAGAAAACATTCAGTACTTC
CDR3: CASSTGTENIQYF

D: TRBD1
size: .
V: TRBV11-2
J: TRBJ2-2
DNA: TGTGCCAGCAGCTTAGCGGGACAGGTGCATACGAACACCGGGGAGCTGTTTTTT
CDR3: CASSLAGQVHTNTGELFF

D: .
size: .
V: TRBV5-1
J: TRBJ1-2
DNA: TGCGCCAGCGGGACTGACGGGAACTATGGCTACACCTTC
CDR3: CASGTDGNYGYTF

D: .
size: .
V: TRBV5-4
J: TRBJ2-7
DNA: TGTGCCAGCAGCCGTCCTCCCAGGAACTCCTACGAGCAGTACTTC
CDR3: CASSRPPRNSYEQYF

D: .
size: .
V: TRBV7-9
J: TRBJ2-7
DNA: TGTGCCACCGCGGGACCGAGCTCCTACGAGCAGTACTTC
CDR3: CATAGPSSYEQYF

D: TRBD1
size: few
V: TRBV6-5
J: TRBJ2-7
DNA: TGTGCCAGCAGTTATAACCCACAGGGGGCCTACGAGCAGTACTTC
CDR3: CASSYNPQGAYEQYF

D: .
size: once
V: TRBV10-3
J: TRBJ2-3
DNA: TGTGCCATCAGTGAAGAGGTTTATACGCAGTATTTT
CDR3: CAISEEVYTQYF